Following are 27 T cell receptor beta chains from one sample sequenced in a study of shared clonotypes between healthy human individuals (TCRdb year 2020). Receptor libraries were prepared by the immunoSEQ multiplex PCR assay. Held by TCRdb, this immuneACCESS table contains in-frame sequences only and omits some clones. Under half of the omission traces to an unresolved V gene where checked; the cause of the rest is unknown. The sample table records 950,000 to 1,300,000 clones; about 74% of these occur just once. The ten largest clonotypes hold around 1.4% of the sample. Sequenced material: memory CD4+ T cells sorted from blood. The intended sense of this specimen's cell subset or site label: CD45RA-negative fraction. These receptors all come from a man aged 18 to 29 in good health.

In this sample, this clone turned up once. The chain has TRBV27 and TRBJ1-1; a possible D gene is TRBD1 (5 bases). The V gene lost 6 bases and the J gene lost 5 bases, with 13 bases spanning the gap. The length of the CDR3 is 13 residues. Germline V CDR1 and CDR2: MNHEY, SMNVEV (reference sequence). The CDR3 DNA sequence: TGTGCCAGCAGAGGAACAGGTAAAACTGAAGCTTTCTTT. As protein: CASRGTGKTEAFF.

The rearrangement links TRBV10-3 to TRBJ2-1; D is possibly TRBD2 (5 bases). Per the germline V gene, CDR1 is ENHRY and CDR2 is SYGVKD. Trimming removed 6 bases from V and 5 bases from J, with 14 bases in between. The CDR3 sequence is 14 residues long. For the CDR3, the DNA is TGTGCCATCAGCCTCGGACTTGGGGACAATGAGCAGTTCTTC. Its translation: CAISLGLGDNEQFF.

The chain carries TRBV30 and TRBJ2-7, with D tentatively TRBD1 (6 bases). The CDR3 has 16 residues. V was cut by 3 bases and J by 0 bases, with 18 bases left in between. Germline V lookup: CDR1 GTSNPN, CDR2 SVGIG (reference sequence). CDR3: CAWRAPEQGPSYEQYF. In DNA, the CDR3 is TGTGCCTGGAGGGCACCTGAACAGGGCCCCTCCTACGAGCAGTACTTC.

Note on this clone: This specimen includes other DNA sequences encoding the same CDR3. V usage is TRBV30 and J usage is TRBJ2-2; a possible D gene is TRBD2 (6 bases). The CDR3 consists of 15 residues. V was pared by 0 bases and J by 0 bases, with 8 bases between. Germline V gene data show CDR1 as GTSNPN and CDR2 as SVGIG (reference sequence). This CDR3 is CAWSVRRANTGELFF. The CDR3 DNA sequence: TGTGCCTGGAGTGTACGGAGGGCGAACACCGGGGAGCTGTTTTTT.

With respect to this clone: Other DNA sequences in this specimen translate into the identical CDR3. The chain couples TRBV7-2 to TRBJ1-5, with 9 bases matching TRBD1. V trimming: 6 bases; J trimming: 6 bases; junction bases outside the gene matches: 9. This CDR3 spans 15 amino acids. From germline, CDR1 is SGHTA and CDR2 FQGNSA. CDR3 protein: CASSLRTGEGQPQHF. Written as DNA, the CDR3 is TGTGCCAGCAGTCTTAGGACAGGGGAAGGTCAGCCCCAGCATTTT.

The chain uses TRBV10-3 and TRBJ2-7, with TRBD1 matching over 10 bases. With 7 bases clipped from V and 2 bases from J, the junction kept 8 bases outside the gene matches. CDR3 length: 15 amino acids. CDR1 ENHRY and CDR2 SYGVKD come from the germline V gene. The chain's CDR3 is CAINSRDRGPYEQYF. The CDR3 DNA sequence: TGTGCCATCAATTCCCGGGACAGGGGACCCTACGAGCAGTACTTC.

The chain recombines TRBV19 with TRBJ1-1; D is uncertain. The CDR3 has 12 residues. V was trimmed by 5 bases and J by 4 bases, leaving 8 bases between them. The germline V gene has CDR1 LNHDA and CDR2 SQIVND (reference sequence). Here the CDR3 DNA reads TGTGCCAGTAGTCGCGGACCCACTGAAGCTTTCTTT. It is translated as CASSRGPTEAFF.

V and J are TRBV4-3 and TRBJ1-2, with D maybe TRBD1 (6 bases). In germline, CDR1 is LGHNA, CDR2 YSLEER. This CDR3 has 16 residues. The V and J ends lost 4 bases and 7 bases respectively, with 22 bases between them. The CDR3 loop reads CASSRGHSGGLAGYTF. The CDR3 DNA follows: TGCGCCAGCAGCCGAGGGCATTCGGGGGGCCTTGCTGGCTACACCTTC.

The chain has TRBV9 and TRBJ1-2, with a possible D match to TRBD1 (5 bases). The CDR3 is 15 amino acids. Germline lookup yields CDR1 SGDLS and CDR2 YYNGEE. Between the trimmed V and J ends, which lost 0 bases and 4 bases, there was a span of 13 bases. CDR3 sequence (DNA): TGTGCCAGCAGCGTAGGACAGCCGTATGGCTATGGCTACACCTTC. Its translation: CASSVGQPYGYGYTF. The full variable domain, completed using reference TRBV9 and TRBJ1-2, is DSGVTQTPKHLITATGQRVTLRCSPRSGDLSVYWYQQSLDQGLQFLIQYYNGEERAKGNILERFSAQQFPDLHSELNLSSLELGDSALYFCASSVGQPYGYGYTFGSGTRLTVV.

The rearrangement links TRBV6-5 to TRBJ1-3; 7 bases map to TRBD1. Germline values: CDR1 MNHEY, CDR2 SVGAGI. V was clipped by 6 bases and J by 0 bases; unmatched bases: 5. CDR3 length: 15 amino acids. CDR3 residues: CASRADRASGNTIYF. The DNA for the CDR3 is TGTGCCAGCAGGGCAGACAGGGCCTCTGGAAACACCATATATTTT.

The CDR3 spells CASSPGGRVDSPLHF. The CDR3 coding sequence is TGTGCCAGCAGTCCCGGGGGACGGGTCGATTCACCCCTCCACTTT. The chain uses TRBV28 and TRBJ1-6; TRBD1 is a possible D gene (5 bases). Trimming removed 5 bases at V and 8 bases at J, with 16 bases between. The CDR3 is made up of 15 amino acids. Germline V gene lookup returns CDR1 MDHEN and CDR2 SYDVKM.

The chain links TRBV7-6 to TRBJ2-1, with TRBD1 matching 8 bases. CDR1 and CDR2 (germline): SGHVS, FNYEAQ. The J segment lost 6 bases and the V segment lost 3 bases, leaving 7 bases of the junction unmatched. There are 15 residues in the CDR3. This CDR3 is CASSFFGQGLNEQFF. CDR3 in DNA: TGTGCCAGCAGCTTTTTCGGACAGGGCCTCAATGAGCAGTTCTTC.

Note on this clone: Other DNA sequences in the same sample also yield this CDR3. The chain recombines TRBV7-3 with TRBJ2-3; D is unclear. The CDR3 is 14 amino acids. The V end was cut by 0 bases, the J end by 5 bases, with 9 bases between. Germline V lookup: CDR1 SGHTA, CDR2 FQGTGA. In nucleotides, the CDR3 is TGTGCCAGCAGCTTAACGGGTGGTGGAGATACGCAGTATTTT. Amino acid sequence: CASSLTGGGDTQYF. Full variable domain (remainder filled in from reference TRBV7-3 and TRBJ2-3): GAGVSQTPSNKVTEKGKYVELRCDPISGHTALYWYRQSLGQGPEFLIYFQGTGAADDSGLPNDRFFAVRPEGSVSTLKIQRTERGDSAVYLCASSLTGGGDTQYFGPGTRLTVL.

This clone was counted between two and nine times. J is TRBJ2-3 and V is TRBV11-3; 8 bases are a match to TRBD1. Per the germline V gene, CDR1 is SGHNT and CDR2 is YENEEA. The CDR3 loop spans 12 amino acids. Germline trimming cut 8 bases from V and 6 bases from J; bases unmatched to any gene: 4. In nucleotides, the CDR3 is TGTGCCAGCGGGGACAGGTCCGATACGCAGTATTTT. Protein sequence: CASGDRSDTQYF.

The chain combines TRBV12-5 with TRBJ2-7; D is undetermined. The CDR3 extends over 13 amino acids. Per germline, CDR1 LGHNT and CDR2 FRNRAP. V was pared by 6 bases and J by 1 base, with 10 bases between. This CDR3 is CASGTEKSYEQYF. The CDR3 DNA sequence: TGTGCTAGTGGAACGGAAAAGTCCTACGAGCAGTACTTC. Full variable domain (missing parts from reference TRBV12-5 and TRBJ2-7): DARVTQTPRHKVTEMGQEVTMRCQPILGHNTVFWYRQTMMQGLELLAYFRNRAPLDDSGMPKDRFSAEMPDATLATLKIQPSEPRDSAVYFCASGTEKSYEQYFGPGTRLTVT.

This clone was picked up one time. V is TRBV7-6 and J is TRBJ2-1; no firm D call. Germline V gene data show CDR1 as SGHVS and CDR2 as FNYEAQ. Trimming shortened V by 3 bases and J by 6 bases, and 15 bases separated the two germline ends. The CDR3 contains 15 residues. The CDR3 DNA is TGTGCCAGCAGCTTGACGACGTCCTCAGGCAATGAGCAGTTCTTC. Translation gives CASSLTTSSGNEQFF.

The rearrangement joins TRBV4-3 to TRBJ1-2; 7 positions agree with TRBD1. The CDR3 contains 14 residues. V was clipped by 4 bases and J by 2 bases; unmatched bases: 4. Germline-derived CDR1 and CDR2 are LGHNA and YSLEER. CDR3 in DNA: TGCGCCAGCAGCCGAGAACAGGGGAACTATGGCTACACCTTC. Encoded protein: CASSREQGNYGYTF.

Here the CDR3 DNA reads TGTGCCAGCTCACCAACGGGGGCGACTCAAGAGACCCAGTACTTC. This encodes CASSPTGATQETQYF. This chain uses TRBV6-1 with TRBJ2-5; D tentatively fits TRBD1 or TRBD2 (6 bases each). The germline V gene has CDR1 MNHNS and CDR2 SASEGT. The V and J ends lost 8 bases and 2 bases respectively, with 18 bases between them. This CDR3 contains 15 residues.

The V and J genes are TRBV6-5 and TRBJ2-2; 9 positions agree with TRBD1. The CDR3 spans 16 residues. The trim removed 2 bases at V and 7 bases at J, leaving 8 bases unmatched. The germline CDR1 and CDR2 sequences are MNHEY and SVGAGI. CDR3 in amino acids: CASSYEGTGIVGELFF. In DNA, the CDR3 is TGTGCCAGCAGTTACGAGGGGACAGGGATTGTCGGGGAGCTGTTTTTT.

The chain has TRBV5-1 and TRBJ2-5; 8 bases line up with TRBD1. The V and J ends lost 0 bases and 1 base, in that order; junction bases with no gene match: 2. This CDR3 contains 15 residues. The germline CDR1 and CDR2 sequences are SGHRS and YFSETQ. Written as DNA, the CDR3 is TGCGCCAGCAGCTTGGAGGGACAGGTCCAAGAGACCCAGTACTTC. Residues: CASSLEGQVQETQYF.

The J gene is TRBJ2-3, the V gene TRBV28; D is undetermined. The CDR3 has 12 residues. V dropped 6 bases and J dropped 3 bases, with 7 bases sitting between them. Germline V lookup: CDR1 MDHEN, CDR2 SYDVKM. The CDR3 loop reads CASRPQTDTQYF. CDR3 DNA sequence: TGTGCCAGCAGGCCTCAAACAGATACGCAGTATTTT. Full variable domain (missing parts from reference TRBV28 and TRBJ2-3): DVKVTQSSRYLVKRTGEKVFLECVQDMDHENMFWYRQDPGLGLRLIYFSYDVKMKEKGDIPEGYSVSREKKERFSLILESASTNQTSMYLCASRPQTDTQYFGPGTRLTVL.

The chain carries TRBV20-1 and TRBJ1-2; D is ambiguous. V lost 7 bases and J 7 bases, leaving 10 bases between the germline ends. Per germline, CDR1 DFQATT and CDR2 SNEGSKA (reference sequence). This CDR3 comprises 10 residues. This CDR3 is CSVPIGGYTF. DNA of the CDR3: TGCAGTGTTCCGATTGGTGGCTACACCTTC.

CDR3 protein: CASSLERVAEQFF. In DNA, the CDR3 is TGCGCCAGCAGTTTAGAAAGGGTAGCTGAGCAGTTCTTC. V gene TRBV10-2 combines with J gene TRBJ2-1, with D unresolved. This CDR3 is 13 amino acids long. With 5 bases removed from V and 9 bases from J, the gap between germline ends came to 14 bases. Germline V gene lookup returns CDR1 WSHSY and CDR2 SAAADI.

The V and J genes are TRBV5-1 and TRBJ1-2; possibly TRBD1 for D (6 bases). V was trimmed by 2 bases and J by 4 bases, leaving 9 bases between them. There are 13 residues in the CDR3. Germline lookup yields CDR1 SGHRS and CDR2 YFSETQ. The DNA for the CDR3 is TGCGCCAGCAGCTTACAGGGAGGCTATGGCTACACCTTC. Its protein product is CASSLQGGYGYTF. The full variable domain, its missing parts supplied by reference TRBV5-1 and TRBJ1-2, is KAGVTQTPRYLIKTRGQQVTLSCSPISGHRSVSWYQQTPGQGLQFLFEYFSETQRNKGNFPGRFSGRQFSNSRSEMNVSTLELGDSALYLCASSLQGGYGYTFGSGTRLTVV.

A remark on this clone: This CDR3 is also generated by other DNA sequences in the sample. This CDR3 reads CASSHRTRGADTQYF. DNA for the CDR3: TGCGCCAGCAGCCATAGAACCAGGGGAGCAGATACGCAGTATTTT. The V call is TRBV4-1, the J call TRBJ2-3; a weak D match, TRBD1 (6 bases). The germline CDR1 and CDR2 sequences are MGHRA and YSYEKL. The ends were cut back, 3 bases at V and 4 bases at J, with 14 bases in the middle. This CDR3 contains 15 residues.

Written as DNA, the CDR3 is TGTGCCAGCAGTCGCCGGCCGAGCCCTACAGATACGCAGTATTTT. Amino acids: CASSRRPSPTDTQYF. The J gene is TRBJ2-3, the V gene TRBV7-9; D not certain. Trimming cost V 6 bases and J 3 bases, with 16 bases left between them. The germline CDR1 and CDR2 sequences are SEHNR and FQNEAQ (reference sequence). The CDR3 consists of 15 residues.

The chain's CDR3 is CASSDTGAGANVLTF. The CDR3 DNA sequence: TGCGCCAGCAGCGACACAGGGGCTGGGGCCAACGTCCTGACTTTC. The J gene is TRBJ2-6, the V gene TRBV5-1; 7 nucleotides line up with TRBD1. There are 15 residues in the CDR3. Germline CDR1 reads SGHRS; CDR2 reads YFSETQ. After removal of 4 bases from V and 2 bases from J, the junction contained 3 bases not matched to a gene. The variable domain in full, completed from reference TRBV5-1 and TRBJ2-6, reads KAGVTQTPRYLIKTRGQQVTLSCSPISGHRSVSWYQQTPGQGLQFLFEYFSETQRNKGNFPGRFSGRQFSNSRSEMNVSTLELGDSALYLCASSDTGAGANVLTFGAGSRLTVL.